This is a list of T cell receptor beta chains from one sample in a study of human T cells and chemical hapten exposure. TCRdb re-derived calls from the RACE reads in MiXCR, one entry per CDR3 protein. In the table there are 80,000 to 100,000 distinct CDR3 sequences, more than 9% of which are singletons. The source material was whole blood, sampled in connection with sensitization to the hapten diphenylcyclopropenone (DPC). These receptors all come from a woman in her 50s with alopecia areata. Some clones in this sample may be carry-over from other donors' samples. Both conserved end residues are part of each CDR3. D genes are given only for firm matches. Clone size is stated in some rows and not others, as once, few, many or a class when expanded.

d_call j_call clone_size v_call cdr3_aa cdr3_nt
TRBD2 TRBJ2-3 - TRBV19 CASSGPGGGPDTQYF TGTGCCAGTAGTGGACCGGGCGGGGGACCAGATACGCAGTATTTT
TRBD2 TRBJ2-1 - TRBV6-5 CASSRSLTSGRANEQFF TGTGCCAGCAGCCGCTCCCTTACTAGCGGGAGGGCCAATGAGCAGTTCTTC
- TRBJ2-3 few TRBV7-2 CASSLIGGADTQYF TGTGCCAGCAGCTTAATCGGGGGCGCAGATACGCAGTATTTT
- TRBJ2-1 many TRBV28 CASSPPDTQEQFF TGTGCCAGCAGCCCACCCGACACACAAGAGCAGTTCTTC
- TRBJ2-5 many TRBV28 CASSLRGVETQYF TGTGCCAGCAGTTTACGGGGAGTAGAGACCCAGTACTTC
- TRBJ2-4 many TRBV9 CASSLGGGPNIQYF TGTGCCAGCAGCCTAGGAGGAGGGCCCAACATTCAGTACTTC
- TRBJ2-3 many TRBV29-1 CSVEEVDSPSTDTQYF TGCAGCGTTGAAGAGGTGGACAGCCCTAGCACAGATACGCAGTATTTT
- TRBJ2-5 - TRBV7-9 CASLGWRQETQYF TGTGCCAGCCTTGGTTGGCGGCAAGAGACCCAGTACTTC
- TRBJ1-1 few TRBV20-1 CSARDRAGEGFLLLTNTEAFF TGCAGTGCTAGAGATCGGGCAGGGGAGGGTTTCTTACTTCTTACGAACACTGAAGCTTTCTTT
TRBD1 TRBJ2-3 many TRBV15 CATSRGQGPDTQYF TGTGCCACCAGCAGAGGACAGGGACCAGATACGCAGTATTTT
- TRBJ1-4 few TRBV28 CASSITSEKLFF TGTGCCAGCTCGATTACAAGTGAAAAACTGTTTTTT
- TRBJ2-7 - TRBV2 CASSEALLDGSWYEQYF TGTGCCAGCAGTGAAGCGCTTTTGGACGGGAGCTGGTACGAGCAGTACTTC
- TRBJ2-7 - TRBV12-3/TRBV12-4 CASSFAGTYEQYF TGTGCCAGCAGTTTCGCGGGAACCTACGAGCAGTACTTC
TRBD1 TRBJ2-1 - TRBV20-1 CSARYDRGRDNEQFF TGCAGTGCTAGATATGACAGGGGGCGAGACAATGAGCAGTTCTTC
- TRBJ1-1 many TRBV20-1 CSASRSGTTEAFF TGCAGTGCTAGCAGATCCGGCACCACTGAAGCTTTCTTT
TRBD2 TRBJ2-7 many TRBV20-1 CSARDSASGYEQYF TGCAGTGCTAGAGATTCGGCTAGCGGGTACGAGCAGTACTTC
- TRBJ2-5 few TRBV5-4 CASSSQGYQETQYF TGTGCCAGCAGCTCACAGGGTTACCAAGAGACCCAGTACTTC
- TRBJ1-4 once TRBV18 CASSLSLNEKLFF TGTGCCAGCTCCCTCTCCTTAAATGAAAAACTGTTTTTT
- TRBJ1-5 many TRBV7-8 CASSLVSGQPQHF TGTGCCAGCAGCTTAGTGTCCGGTCAGCCCCAGCATTTT
- TRBJ2-5 - TRBV7-9 CASSLLRTARGETQYF TGTGCCAGCAGCTTACTCAGGACTGCACGGGGAGAGACCCAGTACTTC
TRBD2 TRBJ2-7 many TRBV28 CASSSRAGTLSYEQYF TGTGCCAGCAGTTCCCGAGCGGGGACCTTATCCTACGAGCAGTACTTC
- TRBJ2-7 - TRBV27 CASSLGDAGVYEQYF TGTGCCAGCAGCTTGGGGGACGCCGGGGTTTACGAGCAGTACTTC
TRBD1 TRBJ2-1 - TRBV4-3 CASSQDAGQGGNEQFF TGCGCCAGCAGCCAAGATGCCGGACAGGGAGGCAATGAGCAGTTCTTC
TRBD1 TRBJ2-3 - TRBV12-3/TRBV12-4 CASRLTRGHTQYF TGTGCCAGCAGACTCACTAGGGGGCATACGCAGTATTTT
TRBD2 TRBJ2-5 many TRBV4-2 CASSRGLAGDQETQYF TGTGCCAGCAGCCGGGGGCTAGCGGGGGACCAAGAGACCCAGTACTTC
- TRBJ2-7 few TRBV6-2/TRBV6-3 CASSYVPGRLSYEQYF TGTGCCAGCAGTTACGTGCCAGGAAGATTATCCTACGAGCAGTACTTC
- TRBJ2-5 many TRBV9 CAGGQETQYF TGTGCCGGGGGGCAAGAGACCCAGTACTTC
- TRBJ2-1 many TRBV20-1 CSARGLETLYLNEQFF TGCAGTGCTAGAGGTCTAGAGACTCTTTACCTCAATGAGCAGTTCTTC
- TRBJ1-2 few TRBV30 CAWSAGLQSNYGYTF TGTGCCTGGAGTGCGGGACTGCAGTCTAACTATGGCTACACCTTC
TRBD1 TRBJ1-5 many TRBV12-3/TRBV12-4 CASSGDSGNNQPQHF TGTGCCAGCAGTGGGGACAGTGGGAACAATCAGCCCCAGCATTTT
- TRBJ1-3 few TRBV7-9 CASESSGNTIYF TGTGCCAGCGAGAGCTCTGGAAACACCATATATTTT
- TRBJ2-7 - TRBV10-3 CAISENPYEQYF TGTGCCATCAGTGAAAATCCCTACGAGCAGTACTTC
TRBD2 TRBJ2-1 many TRBV7-9 CASSLVRGTSATLNEQFF TGTGCCAGCAGCTTAGTAAGGGGGACTAGCGCTACCCTCAATGAGCAGTTCTTC
- TRBJ2-1 many TRBV12-3/TRBV12-4 CASSLGMTRDEQFF TGTGCCAGCAGTTTGGGGATGACTAGGGATGAGCAGTTCTTC
- TRBJ2-1 many TRBV9 CASSLAGIGNNEQFF TGTGCCAGCAGCCTGGCCGGGATAGGCAACAATGAGCAGTTCTTC
- TRBJ1-1 - TRBV29-1 CSVAHTEAFF TGCAGCGTTGCCCACACTGAAGCTTTCTTT
- TRBJ2-5 many TRBV7-9 CASSLEVTGLETQYF TGTGCCAGCAGCTTAGAGGTCACAGGGCTGGAGACCCAGTACTTC
- TRBJ1-5 many TRBV27 CASSSNSRNQPQHF TGTGCCAGCAGTTCCAACAGCCGCAATCAGCCCCAGCATTTT
- TRBJ1-5 - TRBV4-3 CGSSQDLSNQPQHF TGCGGCAGCAGCCAAGATCTTAGCAATCAGCCCCAGCATTTT
TRBD2 TRBJ2-1 many TRBV7-9 CASSLGLGPNEQFF TGTGCCAGCAGCTTGGGACTAGGGCCCAATGAGCAGTTCTTC
- TRBJ2-1 few TRBV7-9 CASGLAYEQFF TGTGCCAGCGGGCTAGCGTATGAGCAGTTCTTC
- TRBJ2-3 - TRBV4-3 CASSQARTDTQYF TGCGCCAGCAGCCAAGCCCGAACAGATACGCAGTATTTT
- TRBJ1-6 - TRBV7-2 CASSPTLHSPLHF TGTGCCAGCAGCCCCACACTTCACTCACCCCTCCACTTT
TRBD1 TRBJ1-2 few TRBV3-1 CASSQDTTGGGGYTF TGTGCCAGCAGCCAAGATACGACAGGGGGCGGCGGCTACACCTTC